What follows describes a single T cell receptor (beta chain). Its target is not known. Germline-derived CDR1 and CDR2 are SNHLY and FYNNEI. The junction had 4 bases not matched to a gene; V was cut back by 1 base and J by 8 bases. The CDR3 covers 15 residues. This entry belongs to a study of OX40 agonist ivuxolimab in advanced cancers. Findings and limits, study-wide: The specificity for antigen of the expanded peripheral T cells was not determined.

The method was immunoSEQ multiplex PCR; TCRdb's version includes in-frame clones alone and lacks a portion of them. Here the sample spans approximately 40,000 clones, just under 90% being singletons. Sequenced material: CD4+ or CD8+ T cells sorted from blood, taken in a trial of the OX40 agonist ivuxolimab. This chain links TRBV2 with TRBJ1-4, with 10 bases identical to TRBD1. The receptor comes from an adult with an advanced solid tumor such as melanoma, head and neck, liver or kidney cancer. This chain's CDR3 is CASSEGGQGGEKLFF. CDR3 bases: TGTGCCAGCAGTGAAGGTGGACAGGGGGGGGAAAAACTGTTTTTT.